Below, one T cell receptor beta chain is given with its context. Its antigen is as yet unknown. The sample originates from a study of Ad26.COV2.S vaccination and SARS-CoV-2 variants. About the study: Vaccine-arm donor from the placebo-controlled COV1001 Ad26.COV2.S trial. Whole-study findings and limits: Measures of TCR breadth and depth may have fallen short of total T cell responses. Whether participants received vaccine or placebo, their non-spike TCR breadth was similar.

Repertoires were generated with immunoSEQ multiplex PCR, while TCRdb's copy carries only in-frame clones and drops some. Among hundreds of thousands of clones listed, around 90% were seen once. Described treatment: 15 to 20 received Ad26.COV2.S at low or high dose, single or two shots; a few received placebo; per-sample allocation not given. The samples date from day 63 after the first vaccine or placebo injection. The sequencing used peripheral blood, collected in a trial of Ad26.COV2.S vaccine versus placebo. The receptor was isolated from a person between 18 and 59 years old who received the Ad26.COV2.S COVID-19 vaccine or a placebo.

CDR3 DNA sequence: TGTGCCAGCATCGGGGGGCGCGCGGAAGCTTTCTTT. Translating gives CASIGGRAEAFF. This chain connects TRBV6-6 to TRBJ1-1; maybe TRBD1 (6 bases). Germline V gives CDR1 MNHNY, CDR2 SVGAGI (reference sequence). The CDR3 has 12 residues. V lost 7 bases to trimming and J lost 8 bases, with 14 bases between them.